This T cell receptor (beta chain) was captured in a study of cytomegalovirus exposure and HLA in healthy donors. Study background: Researchers previously reported finding fewer than 120 million unique TCR beta sequences from about 170 million T cells. Early released data had tens of millions of unique TCRs, all coming from HLA-typed donors.

V lost 6 bases to trimming and J lost 7 bases; unmatched junction nucleotides: 9. CDR1 is MNHEY, CDR2 SVGAGI, per germline. This CDR3 has 14 residues. In the case of this clone: Its specificity is unknown.

This PCR relied on a set of 60 Vbeta primers and 13 Jbeta primers. In the source study's methods: Roughly 11 million shared chains were among some 80 million unique TCR beta chains counted in a later analysis. Libraries were prepared by immunoSEQ multiplex PCR; TCRdb keeps only in-frame clonotypes and omits some of them. That table gives V, J and clone size, and the DNA gave D and trimming. This sample lists approximately 72,000 clones; its ten largest clones have about 5%. Study conclusions and caveats: Follow-up analysis seemed to connect common viral pathogens with several of the most significant clusters identified.

This receptor was identified in a woman in her thirties or forties in good health and CMV-seropositive. The rearrangement uses TRBV6-5 and TRBJ1-5; 7 nucleotides agree with TRBD1. Sequenced input: PBMCs. Written as DNA, the CDR3 is TGTGCCAGCAGCTACAGGGGAGGAGGGCAGCCCCAGCATTTT. It yields the protein CASSYRGGGQPQHF.